The present entry profiles one T cell receptor (beta chain) with its context. Its antigen is unknown. Per-base quality was not reported, and no clone a single base away is much larger than it. The CDR3 measures 12 amino acids from cysteine to phenylalanine. Of all the DNA, just the CDR3 is kept, 36 bases in frame from base 1. V is clipped by 4 bases and J by 4 bases, and the sequence between their germline boundaries is 5 bases long. The collaborating institutions used their own protocols to collect whole blood in K2EDTA tubes. Collaborator samples were shipped for TCRbeta analysis as frozen whole blood, isolated PBMCs, or DNA extracted from either sample type. This sample was taken from a study of blood T cell repertoires in COVID-19 (dated by TCRdb to 2020 to 2021). About the study as a whole: The collaborator samples originated in the United States, Italy and Spain and spanned the acute and convalescent phases of COVID-19. The repertoires were made available in a free public database intended to serve as a resource for research on the immune response to SARS-CoV-2. Samples were obtained from the ongoing ImmuneRACE study (first 160 participants) and from some 1,200 subjects provided by 6 global collaborators. A de-identified subject ID, COVID-19 status, age in years and sex were almost always included in the sample metadata. The prospective study material was composed of cDNA or gDNA derived from T cells, B-cell-depleted T cells, or PBMCs. HLA class I and class II types, where available, came from metadata supplied by the sample provider rather than from assay-based typing. Deeply sampled blood TCRbeta repertoires from subjects exposed to, actively infected with, or recovered from COVID-19 were included in the dataset. Broad study findings and their caveats: The quantity of clinical and demographic metadata differed by source and by participant and was supplied without curation.

TCRbeta CDR3 regions were amplified from genomic DNA by means of the immunoSEQ Assay, a bias-controlled multiplex PCR. The study's own analysis went as follows. Within the assay, amplification of reference gene primers was used to estimate how many nucleated cells each sample contained. Sequence reads were collapsed and filtered to measure the absolute abundance of every unique TCRbeta CDR3 rearrangement. For each sample, productive Simpson clonality was calculated as the square root of Simpson's diversity index over productive rearrangements. TCRdb limited this immuneACCESS table to in-frame rearrangements with V and J called. A share of clones is missing; checked studies link under half to unresolved V genes, and the rest is unexplained. Clone size and V and J calls were adopted from that table, with D and trimming inferred from the DNA. This sample gives about 160,000 clones in total; more than 75% of them show up just once. Roughly 1% of the sample comes from the top ten.

The sequenced sample was peripheral blood. The chain joins TRBV12-3 or TRBV12-4 to TRBJ2-1, with the D gene call left open. The clonotype comes from a man aged 40-49 years with acute or convalescent COVID-19. CDR3 loop: CASSSLYNEQFF. The bases read TGTGCCAGCAGTTCCCTTTACAATGAGCAGTTCTTC.